This T cell receptor beta chain comes out of a study of naive and memory T cell subsets. Two oligonucleotides, mixed equimolar, formed the beta constant-region primer covering TRBC1 and TRBC2. Four rounds of PCR amplified the ligated cDNA using nested alpha and beta constant-region primers plus SP2. TCRdb reprocessed the UMI-ligation and nested PCR reads via MiXCR and lists one record per CDR3 protein. This table has some 110,000 distinct CDR3 sequences, over 30% appearing once. V shed 7 bases and J shed 1 base, with 8 bases lying between them. CDR1 and CDR2 from the germline V gene are MNHEY and SVGEGT. The CDR3 is 12 residues long.

The chain links TRBV6-2 or TRBV6-3 to TRBJ2-7; no firm D call. The clonotype was recovered from a human donor in good health. Sequences were obtained from central memory CD4+ T cells from blood. Here the CDR3 reads CASKDLSYEQYF. The CDR3 DNA is TGTGCCAGCAAAGACTTATCCTACGAGCAGTACTTC.